The 29 T cell receptor beta chains below come from one sample, sequenced in a study of cytotoxic CD8 clonotypes in ibrutinib-treated CLL (dated by TCRdb to about 2021). Sample time point, as interpreted from the label and publication: approximately 25 months on ibrutinib. Receptor libraries were prepared by the immunoSEQ multiplex PCR assay. The clones in this table, taken by TCRdb from immuneACCESS, are in-frame only. Not every clone is retained; where verified, under half of the shortfall comes from an unresolved V gene, and the cause of the rest is unknown. This sample holds roughly 42,000 clones; over 60% were observed only once. The biggest ten clones account for about 22% of the sample. The sample in question was PBMCs, obtained after 24 months of ibrutinib treatment. These receptors were collected from a human donor with chronic lymphocytic leukemia.

The sample holds one count of this clone. The chain is built from TRBV10-3 and TRBJ2-2; TRBD2 aligns across 10 bases. CDR1 is ENHRY and CDR2 is SYGVKD in the germline V gene. The V gene end was trimmed by 6 bases and the J gene end by 4 bases; junction bases not matched to a gene: 8. This CDR3 is 16 amino acids long. This CDR3 reads CAIRQREGKSTGELFF. The CDR3 nucleotides are TGTGCCATCAGGCAGCGGGAGGGGAAGTCCACCGGGGAGCTGTTTTTT.

This clone was counted many times. This CDR3 reads CASRRDFANTEAFF. The CDR3 DNA follows: TGTGCCAGCAGGAGGGATTTTGCGAACACTGAAGCTTTCTTT. The chain recombines TRBV2 with TRBJ1-1; no reliable D call. Germline V CDR1 and CDR2: SNHLY, FYNNEI. The V end was cut by 6 bases, the J end by 1 base, with 12 bases between. CDR3 length: 14 residues.

This chain uses TRBV7-9 with TRBJ1-2; D not certain. The V gene's germline CDR1 is SEHNR and CDR2 FQNEAQ (reference sequence). Trimming left V 3 bases short and J 1 base short, with 6 bases between. The CDR3 sequence is 13 residues long. The CDR3 nucleotides read TGTGCCAGCAGCTTTGACTTTAACTATGGCTACACCTTC. Translating it yields CASSFDFNYGYTF.

This chain connects TRBV30 to TRBJ2-5, with 10 bases that match TRBD2. Per germline, CDR1 GTSNPN and CDR2 SVGIG (reference sequence). Trimming removed 1 base from V and 3 bases from J; junction bases left unmatched: 2. The CDR3 is 14 amino acids. In DNA form, the CDR3 reads TGTGCCTGGAGTGCGCTAGCGGGGGAAGAGACCCAGTACTTC. Translating it yields CAWSALAGEETQYF.

The chain employs TRBV6-1 and TRBJ2-1; D call uncertain. The length of the CDR3 is 11 residues. CDR1 is MNHNS, CDR2 SASEGT, per germline. Trimming removed 7 bases at V and 4 bases at J, with 5 bases between. CDR3 DNA: TGTGCCAGCACAGGTTACAATGAGCAGTTCTTC. It translates to CASTGYNEQFF.

In this sample, this clone turned up a few times. The chain carries TRBV6-6 and TRBJ2-2; 8 bases are shared with TRBD1. This CDR3 is built from 16 residues. Germline CDR1 reads MNHNY; CDR2 reads SVGAGI (reference sequence). With 2 bases clipped from V and 4 bases from J, the junction kept 6 bases outside the gene matches. For the CDR3, the DNA is TGTGCCAGCAGTTACGGTGGACAGGGAAGCACCGGGGAGCTGTTTTTT. Encoded protein: CASSYGGQGSTGELFF.

This clone has just a few counts. The chain uses TRBV7-2 and TRBJ2-5; D possibly uses TRBD1 or TRBD2 (5 bases each). Trimming shortened V by 1 base and J by 4 bases, and 13 bases separated the two germline ends. CDR3 size: 15 residues. Germline V CDR1 and CDR2: SGHTA, FQGNSA. In nucleotides, the CDR3 is TGTGCCAGCAGCTTAGGAGGGGCGCCCCGAGAGACCCAGTACTTC. It codes for CASSLGGAPRETQYF.

This chain links TRBV4-2 with TRBJ2-4, with 15 positions matching TRBD2. CDR3 length: 19 residues. The ends lost 4 bases at V and 0 bases at J; junction bases unmatched: 7. The germline gives CDR1 LGHNA, CDR2 YNFKEQ. CDR3 amino acids: CASSPRTSGGEIAKNIQYF. As DNA, the CDR3 is TGTGCCAGCAGCCCCAGGACTAGCGGGGGGGAAATAGCCAAAAACATTCAGTACTTC.

This clone came up a few times. This chain links TRBV27 with TRBJ2-3; the match to TRBD2 covers 7 bases. CDR3 length: 12 amino acids. Germline CDR1 reads MNHEY; CDR2 reads SMNVEV (reference sequence). J was trimmed by 7 bases and V by 3 bases; bases with no gene match: 1. In DNA form, the CDR3 reads TGTGCCAGCAGTTTGGGACTAAATACGCAGTATTTT. Translating it yields CASSLGLNTQYF.

On this clone itself: A read error may be the cause here, since a much bigger clone is one base away. V gene TRBV30 combines with J gene TRBJ1-1; possibly TRBD1 for D (5 bases). This CDR3 has 13 amino acids. The germline V gene encodes CDR1 GTSNPN and CDR2 SVGIG (reference sequence). DNA for the CDR3: TGTGCCTGGAGTGTAAGACAGAACACTGAAGCTCTCTTT. It is translated as CAWSVRQNTEALF.

The rearrangement uses TRBV7-6 and TRBJ2-7; D not certain. V shed 4 bases and J shed 0 bases, with 4 bases lying between them. Looked up from germline, CDR1 is SGHVS and CDR2 is FNYEAQ. CDR3 size: 12 residues. CDR3 region: CASSSVSYEQYF. The CDR3 bases are TGTGCCAGCAGCTCTGTCTCCTACGAGCAGTACTTC.

The rearrangement links TRBV11-2 to TRBJ1-2; D is undetermined. The V end was cut by 3 bases, the J end by 4 bases, with 6 bases between. From germline, CDR1 is SGHAT and CDR2 FQNNGV. This CDR3 has 12 amino acids. CDR3 sequence reads: CASSFGFYGYTF. The CDR3 region has the DNA TGTGCCAGCAGCTTCGGCTTCTATGGCTACACCTTC.

This chain links TRBV5-6 with TRBJ1-4; TRBD1 matches 10 bases. The CDR3 runs to 12 residues. After removal of 5 bases from V and 13 bases from J, the junction contained 5 bases not matched to a gene. From germline, CDR1 is SGHDT and CDR2 YYEEEE. CDR3 sequence reads: CASSQGQGRLFF. For the CDR3, the DNA is TGTGCCAGCAGTCAGGGACAGGGGAGACTGTTTTTT.

The chain carries TRBV5-6 and TRBJ2-7; D unresolved. V shed 1 base and J shed 0 bases, with 5 bases lying between them. CDR3 size: 13 residues. Germline V gene data show CDR1 as SGHDT and CDR2 as YYEEEE. Written as DNA, the CDR3 is TGTGCCAGCAGCTTGCGGGCCTCCTACGAGCAGTACTTC. Translating gives CASSLRASYEQYF.

This clone has only one observation. This chain joins TRBV28 and TRBJ2-1, with TRBD2 matching over 8 bases. J lost 7 bases, V lost 6 bases, and 8 bases had no gene match. The germline CDR1 and CDR2 sequences are MDHEN and SYDVKM. The CDR3 loop spans 14 amino acids. The CDR3 DNA follows: TGTGCCAGCAGACGTGAGCGGGAGCAGAATGAGCAGTTCTTC. It encodes CASRREREQNEQFF.

This clone was counted a single time. The rearrangement joins TRBV5-6 to TRBJ1-4; D is unresolved. Deletions cut 4 bases from V and 5 bases from J, with 15 bases between. Germline CDR1 and CDR2: SGHDT and YYEEEE. The CDR3 is 15 amino acids. The CDR3 region is CASSVAARGNEKLFF. In DNA form, the CDR3 reads TGTGCCAGCAGCGTGGCGGCCCGGGGAAATGAAAAACTGTTTTTT.

The chain carries TRBV19 and TRBJ2-1, with D perhaps matching TRBD2 (6 bases). The CDR3 sequence is 16 residues long. CDR1 LNHDA and CDR2 SQIVND come from the germline V gene (reference sequence). V was trimmed by 7 bases and J by 2 bases, leaving 18 bases between them. This CDR3 reads CASMWKGGAAYNEQFF. CDR3 sequence (DNA): TGTGCCAGTATGTGGAAAGGCGGGGCAGCCTACAATGAGCAGTTCTTC. Full variable domain (remainder filled in from reference TRBV19 and TRBJ2-1): DGGITQSPKYLFRKEGQNVTLSCEQNLNHDAMYWYRQDPGQGLRLIYYSQIVNDFQKGDIAEGYSVSREKKESFPLTVTSAQKNPTAFYLCASMWKGGAAYNEQFFGPGTRLTVL.

This chain links TRBV2 with TRBJ1-5; D unclear. The CDR3 runs 11 residues. In germline, CDR1 is SNHLY, CDR2 FYNNEI. Deletions cut 4 bases from V and 7 bases from J, with 5 bases between. The CDR3 coding sequence is TGTGCCAGCAGTGTCGGGCAGCCCCAGCATTTT. It specifies CASSVGQPQHF.

The CDR3 sequence is CASSLGPLLHETQYF. CDR3 DNA sequence: TGCGCCAGCAGCCTCGGACCCCTACTACATGAGACCCAGTACTTC. V and J are TRBV4-1 and TRBJ2-5; the D is unclear. The V end lost 4 bases, the J end lost 5 bases, and 17 bases lay between the germline ends. There are 15 residues in the CDR3. Germline V gene sequence: CDR1 MGHRA, CDR2 YSYEKL.

The CDR3 coding sequence is TGTGCCAGCAGCGTAGCAACGTACAATGAGCAGTTCTTC. It translates to CASSVATYNEQFF. The V gene is TRBV9, the J gene TRBJ2-1; no definite D call. The V gene lost 0 bases and the J gene lost 4 bases, with 5 bases spanning the gap. The germline V gene encodes CDR1 SGDLS and CDR2 YYNGEE. CDR3 length: 13 amino acids.

This clone occurred many times. J is TRBJ1-4 and V is TRBV5-1; tentative D call: TRBD1 (6 bases). This CDR3 comprises 15 residues. Germline CDR1 is SGHRS and CDR2 is YFSETQ. V was cut by 3 bases and J by 5 bases, with 14 bases left in between. The CDR3 here is CASSSFRDTNEKLFF. The CDR3 DNA reads TGCGCCAGCAGCTCCTTCCGGGACACAAATGAAAAACTGTTTTTT. Variable domain in full (rest from reference TRBV5-1 and TRBJ1-4): KAGVTQTPRYLIKTRGQQVTLSCSPISGHRSVSWYQQTPGQGLQFLFEYFSETQRNKGNFPGRFSGRQFSNSRSEMNVSTLELGDSALYLCASSSFRDTNEKLFFGSGTQLSVL.

V is TRBV6-5 and J is TRBJ2-7, with TRBD1 matching over 9 bases. V lost 2 bases and J lost 5; bases outside the gene matches: 10. Per germline, CDR1 MNHEY and CDR2 SVGAGI. The CDR3 has 16 residues. The chain's CDR3 is CASSYASGTGSNEQYF. CDR3 nucleotides: TGTGCCAGCAGTTACGCTTCCGGGACAGGGAGCAACGAGCAGTACTTC.

V and J are TRBV7-8 and TRBJ2-7; D perhaps matches TRBD1 (6 bases). The CDR3 contains 13 residues. With 5 bases removed from V and 2 bases from J, the gap between germline ends came to 10 bases. CDR1 is SGHVS and CDR2 is FQNEAQ in the germline V gene. The CDR3 coding sequence is TGTGCCAGCAGCCGAGGGGGAACCTACGAGCAGTACTTC. Its translation is CASSRGGTYEQYF.

This clone has at least ten counts. V usage is TRBV27 and J usage is TRBJ2-1; D perhaps matches TRBD2 (5 bases). The germline CDR1 and CDR2 sequences are MNHEY and SMNVEV (reference sequence). The length of the CDR3 is 16 residues. V shed 4 bases and J shed 0 bases, with 13 bases lying between them. CDR3 sequence (DNA): TGTGCCAGCAGTTCTCGGGGTGATAGCTCCTACAATGAGCAGTTCTTC. Translation gives CASSSRGDSSYNEQFF.

This clone was recorded only once. The V and J genes are TRBV2 and TRBJ2-4, with D perhaps TRBD2 (5 bases). With 3 bases removed from V and 0 bases from J, the gap between germline ends came to 9 bases. The CDR3 has 15 amino acids. CDR1 SNHLY and CDR2 FYNNEI come from the germline V gene. CDR3 residues: CASSDWELAKNIQYF. The CDR3 DNA reads TGTGCCAGCAGTGATTGGGAGCTAGCCAAAAACATTCAGTACTTC. The complete variable domain, with remaining parts taken from reference TRBV2 and TRBJ2-4, reads EPEVTQTPSHQVTQMGQEVILRCVPISNHLYFYWYRQILGQKVEFLVSFYNNEISEKSEIFDDQFSVERPDGSNFTLKIRSTKLEDSAMYFCASSDWELAKNIQYFGAGTRLSVL.

The chain employs TRBV29-1 and TRBJ1-1; TRBD1 matches at 7 bases. The V gene end was trimmed by 7 bases and the J gene end by 4 bases; junction bases not matched to a gene: 9. CDR3 length: 13 amino acids. Per the germline V gene, CDR1 is SQVTM and CDR2 is ANQGSEA. The CDR3 reads CSAGGGSGTEAFF. CDR3 DNA: TGCAGCGCAGGGGGGGGTAGCGGCACTGAAGCTTTCTTT.

There are a few counts of this clone. The V and J genes are TRBV28 and TRBJ2-7; 7 positions agree with TRBD1. Germline V gene lookup returns CDR1 MDHEN and CDR2 SYDVKM. V was pared by 1 base and J by 3 bases, with 3 bases of the junction left unmatched. The CDR3 runs 14 residues. CDR3 DNA: TGTGCCAGCAGTTTATACAGGGGCGTCTACGAGCAGTACTTC. Translation gives CASSLYRGVYEQYF.

This clone has more than one count but fewer than ten. The chain employs TRBV19 and TRBJ2-5; D not certain. CDR3 length: 12 amino acids. V gave up 5 bases and J gave up 3 bases, with 7 bases separating them. CDR1 and CDR2 from the germline V gene are LNHDA and SQIVND (reference sequence). CDR3 sequence (DNA): TGTGCCAGTAGTCAGACGAAAGAGACCCAGTACTTC. This translates into CASSQTKETQYF. The variable domain in full, with the rest retrieved from reference TRBV19 and TRBJ2-5, is DGGITQSPKYLFRKEGQNVTLSCEQNLNHDAMYWYRQDPGQGLRLIYYSQIVNDFQKGDIAEGYSVSREKKESFPLTVTSAQKNPTAFYLCASSQTKETQYFGPGTRLLVL.

This rearrangement joins TRBV18 to TRBJ2-2; 7 bases are a match to TRBD2. Germline-derived CDR1 and CDR2 are KGHSH and LQKENI. This CDR3 spans 19 amino acids. The V segment lost 2 bases and the J segment 6 bases; nucleotides outside the gene matches: 18. CDR3 sequence reads: CASSPKPGLRILQAGELFF. The DNA of the CDR3 is TGTGCCAGCTCACCAAAACCGGGACTAAGAATCTTACAGGCCGGGGAGCTGTTTTTT.